The rows below give T cell receptor beta chains drawn from one sample of a study of T cell responses to AZD1222 COVID-19 vaccine. Assay used: immunoSEQ multiplex PCR; TCRdb lists only in-frame clones, some missing. The sample lists fewer than 100,000 clones; 88% were seen once. The sequenced sample was peripheral blood, obtained 28 days after the second AZD1222 dose. The source of these receptors is an adult who received the AZD1222 COVID-19 vaccine. CDR3s include the opening cysteine and the closing phenylalanine or tryptophan. The D gene is left open where the match is weak. Only part of the rows carry a size: once, few, many, or a class if the clone is expanded.

V gene	J gene	clone size	D gene	CDR3 protein	CDR3 DNA
TRBV27	TRBJ1-4	once	TRBD1	CASSYRDRVGGKLFF	TGTGCCAGCAGTTACCGGGACAGGGTTGGGGGAAAACTGTTTTTT
TRBV15	TRBJ2-7	NA	TRBD2	CATSRDWGTSGRSYEQYF	TGTGCCACCAGCAGAGATTGGGGGACTAGCGGGAGGTCCTACGAGCAGTACTTC
TRBV4-2	TRBJ2-1	NA	TRBD2	CASTLAGDSGYYNEQFF	TGTGCCAGCACCCTAGCGGGGGACTCCGGATACTACAATGAGCAGTTCTTC
TRBV27	TRBJ2-7	NA	TRBD1	CASSISGTGGYEQYF	TGTGCCAGCAGCATATCCGGGACAGGGGGTTACGAGCAGTACTTC
TRBV3-1/TRBV3-2	TRBJ1-1	NA	NA	CASSQTRDGEAFF	TGTGCCAGCAGCCAAACGAGGGACGGTGAAGCTTTCTTT
TRBV6-5	TRBJ1-5	once	NA	CASSRGNQPQHF	TGTGCCAGCAGTCGCGGCAATCAGCCCCAGCATTTT
TRBV2	TRBJ1-6	NA	NA	CASRAESSYNSPLHF	TGTGCCAGCAGGGCGGAGAGCTCCTATAATTCACCCCTCCACTTT
TRBV18	TRBJ2-7	NA	NA	CASSPRSGSLYEQYF	TGTGCCAGCTCACCACGGTCCGGGAGTCTCTACGAGCAGTACTTC
TRBV30	TRBJ2-6	NA	NA	CAWTQGWSGANVLTF	TGTGCCTGGACTCAGGGTTGGTCTGGGGCCAACGTCCTGACTTTC
TRBV21-1	TRBJ1-1	NA	NA	CASSKGPGQGFLGENSEAFF	TGTGCCAGCAGCAAAGGGCCGGGACAGGGGTTCTTGGGGGAGAACTCTGAAGCTTTCTTT
TRBV18	TRBJ1-3	NA	NA	CASSPSTRGNTIYF	TGTGCCAGCTCACCATCCACACGGGGAAACACCATATATTTT
TRBV9	TRBJ2-6	few	TRBD1	CASSYRGSGQGISGANVLTF	TGTGCCAGCAGCTACCGAGGGTCGGGACAGGGTATCTCTGGGGCCAACGTCCTGACTTTC
TRBV19	TRBJ1-5	NA	NA	CATTRGTAYSNQPQHF	TGTGCCACCACGCGTGGGACGGCGTATAGCAATCAGCCCCAGCATTTT